A selection of T cell receptor beta chains follows, all from one sample in a study of shared clonotypes between healthy human individuals. The method was immunoSEQ multiplex PCR; TCRdb's version includes in-frame clones alone and lacks a portion of them. The sample shows about 2 million clones, 90% to 95% of them seen only once. Sequencing was done on a sample of naive CD4+ T cells sorted from blood. The receptor source for this set is a man between 18 and 35 years old in good health. Each CDR3 is given with its conserved first and last residue. Each record gives: V gene, clone size, J gene, CDR3 length, D gene, CDR3 protein, CDR3 DNA. The D gene is left open where the match is weak. Where a row states a size, it is once, few, many or the class of an expanded clone; other rows omit it.

>TRBV6-5|-|TRBJ1-4|15|TRBD1
CASSPDRSSNEKLFF
TGTGCCAGCAGCCCGGACAGGTCGTCTAATGAAAAACTGTTTTTT
>TRBV6-6|-|TRBJ1-2|13|-
CASSYSGDYGYTF
TGTGCCAGCAGTTACTCGGGGGACTATGGCTACACCTTC
>TRBV7-8|-|TRBJ2-7|15|-
CASSLTTTAETEQYF
TGTGCCAGCAGCTTAACGACGACCGCAGAAACCGAGCAGTACTTC
>TRBV18|-|TRBJ2-5|14|TRBD2
CASSQAGAGETQYF
TGTGCCAGCTCACAGGCGGGAGCCGGAGAGACCCAGTACTTC
>TRBV7-8|-|TRBJ1-1|13|-
CASNEQGFGEAFF
TGTGCCAGCAACGAACAGGGTTTTGGTGAAGCTTTCTTT
>TRBV6-1|-|TRBJ2-1|15|-
CASTPGEVWVNEQFF
TGTGCCAGCACCCCAGGCGAAGTATGGGTCAATGAGCAGTTCTTC
>TRBV2|few|TRBJ1-2|14|-
CASSEVLRVGGYTF
TGTGCCAGCAGTGAAGTATTAAGGGTTGGTGGCTACACCTTC
>TRBV7-3|-|TRBJ1-3|13|TRBD1
CASSLGQGNTIYF
TGTGCCAGCAGCTTGGGACAGGGAAACACCATATATTTT
>TRBV10-3|-|TRBJ2-1|12|TRBD2
CAIRSSGDEQFF
TGTGCCATCAGGTCCAGCGGGGATGAGCAGTTCTTC
>TRBV6-1|-|TRBJ2-5|15|TRBD2
CASTLTSGDQETQYF
TGTGCCAGCACCCTGACTAGCGGAGATCAAGAGACCCAGTACTTC
>TRBV5-1|-|TRBJ2-1|14|TRBD2
CASSRPTSGGKQFF
TGCGCCAGCAGCCGCCCGACTAGCGGGGGAAAGCAGTTCTTC
>TRBV6-1|-|TRBJ2-7|15|-
CASIIRDNLGYEQYF
TGTGCCAGCATTATCCGGGACAACCTAGGCTACGAGCAGTACTTC
>TRBV5-6|few|TRBJ2-2|14|-
CASSLATGTGELFF
TGTGCCAGCAGCTTGGCCACGGGCACCGGGGAGCTGTTTTTT
>TRBV18|-|TRBJ1-3|16|-
CASSPTTGRSENTIYF
TGTGCCAGCTCACCGACTACAGGGAGAAGTGAAAACACCATATATTTT
>TRBV2|-|TRBJ1-1|12|-
CASSLRNTEAFF
TGTGCCAGTAGTCTCAGGAACACTGAAGCTTTCTTT
>TRBV25-1|-|TRBJ2-7|15|TRBD2
CASGQRGASSYEQYF
TGTGCCAGCGGGCAGCGGGGGGCCTCCTCCTACGAGCAGTACTTC
>TRBV7-9|-|TRBJ2-2|14|-
CASSLATNTGELFF
TGTGCCAGCAGCTTAGCCACAAACACCGGGGAGCTGTTTTTT
>TRBV5-1|-|TRBJ2-2|15|TRBD1
CASRQGDRNTGELFF
TGCGCCAGCAGGCAAGGGGACAGAAACACCGGGGAGCTGTTTTTT
>TRBV7-2|-|TRBJ1-2|15|-
CASSPARADLYGYTF
TGTGCCAGCAGCCCTGCCCGGGCAGACTTGTATGGCTACACCTTC
>TRBV7-6|-|TRBJ1-1|14|-
CASSLELGGTEAFF
TGTGCCAGCAGCTTAGAACTGGGAGGTACTGAAGCTTTCTTT
>TRBV29-1|-|TRBJ2-7|14|-
CSVGVPARASEQYF
TGCAGCGTTGGAGTTCCGGCCAGGGCTTCCGAGCAGTACTTC
>TRBV11-2|-|TRBJ1-1|15|-
CASSQLGGMNTEAFF
TGTGCCAGCAGCCAGCTGGGAGGGATGAACACTGAAGCTTTCTTT
>TRBV10-3|-|TRBJ1-2|13|-
CAISPGTSDGYTF
TGTGCCATCAGTCCCGGGACAAGTGATGGCTACACCTTC
>TRBV30|-|TRBJ1-2|12|TRBD1
CAWNRGPGGYTF
TGTGCCTGGAACAGGGGACCGGGTGGCTACACCTTC
>TRBV5-6|-|TRBJ2-3|17|-
CASSSDGQGLFTDTQYF
TGTGCCAGCAGCTCCGATGGGCAGGGACTTTTCACAGATACGCAGTATTTT
>TRBV6-5|-|TRBJ2-7|11|TRBD1
CATGILGEQYF
TGTGCGACAGGGATTTTGGGCGAGCAGTACTTC
>TRBV9|-|TRBJ2-1|17|TRBD2
CASSSSTGTTVYNEQFF
TGTGCCAGCAGCTCTTCGACCGGGACTACCGTTTACAATGAGCAGTTCTTC
>TRBV11-2|-|TRBJ1-2|14|-
CASSLPGQTRGYTF
TGTGCCAGCAGCTTGCCGGGACAAACTCGTGGCTACACCTTC
>TRBV10-1|-|TRBJ1-6|14|-
CASSERARNSPLHF
TGCGCCAGCAGTGAGAGGGCTAGAAATTCACCCCTCCACTTT
>TRBV30|-|TRBJ2-3|15|TRBD2
CAWLLAGRSTDTQYF
TGTGCCTGGCTGTTAGCGGGCAGGTCGACAGATACGCAGTATTTT
>TRBV6-5|-|TRBJ2-7|16|TRBD2
CASSFWREGHGYEQYF
TGTGCCAGCAGTTTCTGGCGGGAGGGGCATGGCTACGAGCAGTACTTC
>TRBV7-6|-|TRBJ1-3|18|-
CASSLRTLKSSSGNTIYF
TGTGCCAGCAGCTTAAGGACGCTAAAGTCTTCCTCTGGAAACACCATATATTTT
>TRBV6-1|-|TRBJ1-2|14|-
CASSEGGENYGYTF
TGTGCCAGCAGTGAAGGAGGGGAGAACTATGGCTACACCTTC
>TRBV5-6|-|TRBJ2-3|18|TRBD1
CASSPLTGTDISTDTQYF
TGTGCCAGCAGCCCTTTGACCGGGACAGATATTAGCACAGATACGCAGTATTTT
>TRBV6-1|-|TRBJ1-5|14|-
CASSGQTFNQPQHF
TGTGCCAGCAGTGGACAGACTTTTAATCAGCCCCAGCATTTT
>TRBV19|-|TRBJ2-3|14|-
CASSIGPELTTQYF
TGTGCCAGTAGTATAGGGCCTGAACTCACTACGCAGTATTTT
>TRBV5-1|once|TRBJ1-5|19|TRBD1
CASSKHRQGLILSNQPQHF
TGCGCCAGCAGCAAACACAGACAGGGGTTGATATTAAGCAATCAGCCCCAGCATTTT
>TRBV9|-|TRBJ2-1|16|-
CASSVATGVVNNEQFF
TGTGCCAGCAGCGTAGCTACGGGAGTAGTCAACAATGAGCAGTTCTTC
>TRBV28|-|TRBJ1-2|12|-
CASSLSNYGYTF
TGTGCCAGCAGTTTAAGTAACTATGGCTACACCTTC
>TRBV6-1|-|TRBJ2-7|13|TRBD1
CASSRDRGPEQYF
TGTGCCAGCAGCCGGGACAGGGGGCCTGAGCAGTACTTC
>TRBV7-9|-|TRBJ2-7|13|-
CASSLPSGELMYF
TGTGCCAGCAGCTTACCGTCAGGGGAGCTAATGTACTTC
>TRBV5-1|-|TRBJ1-5|15|-
CASSLDGDDNQPQHF
TGCGCCAGCAGCTTGGACGGGGACGACAATCAGCCCCAGCATTTT
>TRBV18|-|TRBJ1-1|17|-
CASSPGGLRDLNTEAFF
TGTGCCAGCTCACCAGGGGGGCTCCGGGACTTGAACACTGAAGCTTTCTTT
>TRBV6-5|-|TRBJ2-5|15|TRBD1
CASSLPGQGRETQYF
TGTGCCAGCAGCTTACCCGGACAGGGCCGGGAGACCCAGTACTTC
>TRBV5-1|-|TRBJ2-7|14|TRBD1
CASSWDRDSYEQYF
TGCGCCAGCAGCTGGGACAGAGACTCCTACGAGCAGTACTTC
>TRBV7-2|-|TRBJ2-7|17|-
CASSFLPPGTQAYEQYF
TGTGCCAGCAGCTTCCTCCCGCCCGGGACACAAGCCTACGAGCAGTACTTC
>TRBV7-6|once|TRBJ2-7|15|-
CASSLVGGTGNEQYF
TGTGCCAGCAGCTTAGTAGGAGGGACCGGGAACGAGCAGTACTTC
>TRBV15|-|TRBJ2-7|16|-
CATSGGLGAMTYEQYF
TGTGCCACCAGCGGCGGTCTTGGGGCTATGACCTACGAGCAGTACTTC
>TRBV19|-|TRBJ1-1|13|-
CASKLQRNTEAFF
TGTGCCAGTAAACTGCAGAGGAACACTGAAGCTTTCTTT
>TRBV28|-|TRBJ1-2|14|-
CASSLSTPNYGYTF
TGTGCCAGCAGTTTATCCACCCCAAACTATGGCTACACCTTC
>TRBV5-1|-|TRBJ2-5|14|TRBD1
CASSLGDRFETQYF
TGCGCCAGCAGCTTGGGGGACAGGTTTGAGACCCAGTACTTC
>TRBV18|-|TRBJ1-1|15|-
CASSPRQEPNTEAFF
TGTGCCAGCTCACCGAGACAGGAACCGAACACTGAAGCTTTCTTT
>TRBV29-1|-|TRBJ2-5|14|TRBD1
CSVGPGTAQETQYF
TGCAGCGTTGGGCCCGGGACAGCCCAAGAGACCCAGTACTTC
>TRBV10-3|-|TRBJ2-1|11|-
CAISKLDEQFF
TGTGCCATCAGTAAGTTGGATGAGCAGTTCTTC
>TRBV5-6|once|TRBJ1-2|12|-
CASSWNTLGYTF
TGTGCCAGCAGCTGGAATACATTGGGCTACACCTTC
>TRBV27|-|TRBJ1-1|19|TRBD1
CASRRGPLTGGKIYTEAFF
TGTGCCAGCAGACGGGGCCCTTTGACAGGGGGCAAGATTTACACTGAAGCTTTCTTT
>TRBV6-1|-|TRBJ2-7|14|-
CASSEVPGNYEQYF
TGTGCCAGCAGTGAAGTGCCAGGAAACTACGAGCAGTACTTC
>TRBV5-1|-|TRBJ2-7|16|-
CASSLPPGAGIDEQYF
TGCGCCAGCAGCTTACCCCCAGGGGCCGGGATAGACGAGCAGTACTTC
>TRBV28|-|TRBJ2-1|12|-
CASSLFGREQFF
TGTGCCAGCAGTTTATTCGGACGGGAGCAGTTCTTC
>TRBV30|-|TRBJ1-2|13|-
CAWRVRGNYGYTF
TGTGCCTGGAGAGTTCGGGGTAACTATGGCTACACCTTC